This T cell receptor beta chain was sequenced for a study of blood T cell repertoires in COVID-19. Looking at the study overall: Sites in the United States, Italy and Spain provided acute and convalescent COVID-19 samples. From T cells, B-cell-depleted T cells, or PBMCs came the material, which was cDNA or gDNA.

Original handling: Scientists estimated how many nucleated cells there were by amplifying reference gene primers. The protocol was immunoSEQ multiplex PCR, while the TCRdb copy is restricted to in-frame clones and leaves out a portion. V and J calls and clone size come straight from that table; D and trimming were deduced from the DNA. The data hold 250,000 to 350,000 clones, with approximately 89% observed a single time. This CDR3 has 14 residues. V gave up 5 bases and J gave up 6 bases, with 16 bases separating them. Germline V gene lookup returns CDR1 SGHDT and CDR2 YYEEEE. Sequencing input: peripheral blood. The V gene is TRBV5-6, the J gene TRBJ2-3, with D hard to call. This TCR was recovered from a woman aged 60-75 years with acute or convalescent COVID-19. The CDR3 nucleotides are TGTGCCAGCAGTTCGCCTGCGTTTCGGGATACGCAGTATTTT. Amino acids: CASSSPAFRDTQYF.